One T cell receptor (beta chain) is described in this entry. Its antigen is undetermined. The CDR3 totals 16 residues. J lost 2 bases, V lost 4 bases, and 10 bases had no gene match. Germline values: CDR1 MDHEN, CDR2 SYDVKM. Time point specified: peripheral blood 6 weeks after treatment start. Assay used: immunoSEQ multiplex PCR; TCRdb lists only in-frame clones, some missing. Here the sample spans under 150,000 clones, around 89% being singletons. This sample is part of a study of PD-L1 blockade in urothelial cancer. General study results and limits: Better progression-free and overall survival followed lower pretreatment blood clonality.

This sequence joins TRBV28 and TRBJ1-2; TRBD1 aligns across 7 bases. The sample consisted of PBMCs, taken around atezolizumab (anti-PD-L1) treatment. The source is a man aged 60 to 75 with urothelial cancer. The CDR3 reads CASSSPKGTANYGYTF. The CDR3 DNA is TGTGCCAGCAGTTCCCCCAAGGGGACAGCCAACTATGGCTACACCTTC.